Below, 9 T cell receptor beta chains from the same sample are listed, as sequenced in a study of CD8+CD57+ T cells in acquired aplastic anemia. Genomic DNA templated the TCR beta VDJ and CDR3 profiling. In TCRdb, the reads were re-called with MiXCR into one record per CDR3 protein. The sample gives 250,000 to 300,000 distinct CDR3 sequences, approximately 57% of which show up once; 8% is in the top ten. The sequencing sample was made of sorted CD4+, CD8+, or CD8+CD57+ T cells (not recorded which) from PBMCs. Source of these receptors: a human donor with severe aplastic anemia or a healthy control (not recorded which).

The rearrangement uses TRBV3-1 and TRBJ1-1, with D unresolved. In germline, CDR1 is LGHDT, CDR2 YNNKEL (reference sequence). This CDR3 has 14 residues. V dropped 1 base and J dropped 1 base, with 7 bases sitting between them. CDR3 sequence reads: CASSQGSENTEAFF. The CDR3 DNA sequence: TGTGCCAGCAGCCAAGGATCAGAGAACACTGAAGCTTTCTTT.

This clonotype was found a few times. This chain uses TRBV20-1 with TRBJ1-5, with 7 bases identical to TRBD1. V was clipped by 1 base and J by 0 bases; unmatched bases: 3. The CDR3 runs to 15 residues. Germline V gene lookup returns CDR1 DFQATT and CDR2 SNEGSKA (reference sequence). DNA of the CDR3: TGCAGTGCTAGAGGGAACAGGGGTAGCAATCAGCCCCAGCATTTT. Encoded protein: CSARGNRGSNQPQHF.

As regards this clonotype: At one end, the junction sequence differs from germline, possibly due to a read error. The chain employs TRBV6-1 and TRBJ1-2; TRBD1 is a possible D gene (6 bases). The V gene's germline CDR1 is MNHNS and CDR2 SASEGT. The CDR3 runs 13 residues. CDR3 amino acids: CAGRIRGGYGYTF. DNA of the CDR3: TGTGCCGGCAGAATCAGGGGAGGGTATGGCTACACCTTC.

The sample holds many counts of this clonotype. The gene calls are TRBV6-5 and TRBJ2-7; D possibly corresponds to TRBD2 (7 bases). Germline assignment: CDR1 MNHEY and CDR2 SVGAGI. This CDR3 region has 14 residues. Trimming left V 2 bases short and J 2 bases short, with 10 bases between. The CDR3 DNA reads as TGTGCCAGCAGTTACGGGGGGGCCGCCTACGAGCAGTACTTC. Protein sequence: CASSYGGAAYEQYF.

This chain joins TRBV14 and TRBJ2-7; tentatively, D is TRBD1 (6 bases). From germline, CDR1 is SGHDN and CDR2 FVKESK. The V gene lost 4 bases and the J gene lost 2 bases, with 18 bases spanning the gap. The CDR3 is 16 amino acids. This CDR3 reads CASSPRGQKPTYEQYF. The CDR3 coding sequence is TGTGCCAGCAGCCCCCGAGGACAGAAACCTACCTACGAGCAGTACTTC.

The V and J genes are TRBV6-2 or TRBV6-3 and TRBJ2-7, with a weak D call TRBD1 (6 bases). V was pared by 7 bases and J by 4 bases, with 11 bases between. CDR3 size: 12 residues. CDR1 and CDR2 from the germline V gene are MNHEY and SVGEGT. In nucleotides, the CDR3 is TGTGCCAGCATGGACAGAAGGTACGAGCAGTACTTC. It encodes CASMDRRYEQYF.

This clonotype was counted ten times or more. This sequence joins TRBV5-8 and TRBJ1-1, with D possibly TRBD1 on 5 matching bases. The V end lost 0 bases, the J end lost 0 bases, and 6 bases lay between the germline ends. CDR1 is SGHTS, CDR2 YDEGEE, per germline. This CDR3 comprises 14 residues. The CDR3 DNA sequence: TGTGCCAGCAGCTTGGACAGGATGAACACTGAAGCTTTCTTT. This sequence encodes CASSLDRMNTEAFF.

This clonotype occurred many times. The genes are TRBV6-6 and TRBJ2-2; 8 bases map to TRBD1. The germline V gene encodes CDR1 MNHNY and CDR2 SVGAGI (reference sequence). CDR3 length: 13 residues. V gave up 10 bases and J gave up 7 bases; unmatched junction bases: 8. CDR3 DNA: TGTGCCACACCAGGGGGCGATGGCGGGGAGCTGTTTTTT. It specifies CATPGGDGGELFF.

The CDR3 loop is CASSSRTGATYNEQFF. Written as DNA, the CDR3 is TGCGCCAGCAGCTCTCGGACAGGGGCTACATACAATGAGCAGTTCTTC. The J gene is TRBJ2-1, the V gene TRBV5-1, with TRBD1 identical over 9 bases. Germline V lookup: CDR1 SGHRS, CDR2 YFSETQ. This CDR3 is built from 16 residues. Trimming removed 3 bases from V and 4 bases from J; junction bases left unmatched: 8.